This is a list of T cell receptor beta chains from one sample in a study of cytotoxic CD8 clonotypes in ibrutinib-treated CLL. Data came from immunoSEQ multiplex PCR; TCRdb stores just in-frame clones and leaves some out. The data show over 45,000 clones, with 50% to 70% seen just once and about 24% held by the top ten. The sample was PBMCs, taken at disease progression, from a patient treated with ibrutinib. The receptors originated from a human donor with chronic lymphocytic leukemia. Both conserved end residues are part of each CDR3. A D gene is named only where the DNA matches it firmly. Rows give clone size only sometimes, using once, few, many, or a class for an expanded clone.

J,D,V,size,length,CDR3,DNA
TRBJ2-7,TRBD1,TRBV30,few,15,CAWGSNRDRNYEQYF,TGTGCCTGGGGTTCTAACCGGGACAGGAATTACGAGCAGTACTTC
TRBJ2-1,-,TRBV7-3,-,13,CASSPRRNNEQFF,TGTGCCAGCAGCCCCCGGCGGAACAATGAGCAGTTCTTC
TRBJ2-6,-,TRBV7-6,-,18,CASSPRPGVGSGANVLTF,TGTGCCAGCAGCCCTAGACCAGGAGTGGGCTCTGGGGCCAACGTCCTGACTTTC
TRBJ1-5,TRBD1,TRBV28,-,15,CASRQDRVFPQPQHF,TGTGCCAGCAGACAAGACAGGGTGTTTCCACAGCCCCAGCATTTT
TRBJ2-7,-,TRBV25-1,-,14,CASSVPGALGEQYF,TGTGCCAGCAGTGTACCAGGGGCCCTGGGGGAGCAGTACTTC
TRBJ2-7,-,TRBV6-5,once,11,CASSYLYEQYF,TGTGCCAGCAGTTACCTCTACGAGCAGTACTTC
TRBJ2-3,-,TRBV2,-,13,CASRSYSTDTQYF,TGTGCCAGCAGGAGCTATAGCACAGATACGCAGTATTTT
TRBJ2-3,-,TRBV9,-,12,CASSAEGDTQYF,TGTGCCAGCAGCGCCGAGGGAGATACGCAGTATTTT
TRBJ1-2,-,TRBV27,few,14,CASGAVGRRYGYTF,TGTGCCAGCGGGGCAGTAGGTCGTAGGTATGGCTACACCTTC
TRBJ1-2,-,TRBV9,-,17,CASSVWPLWGTSYGYTF,TGTGCCAGCAGCGTATGGCCTTTGTGGGGGACCTCCTATGGCTACACCTTC
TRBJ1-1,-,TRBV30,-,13,CAWSLLGGTEAFF,TGTGCCTGGAGTCTGCTAGGAGGCACTGAAGCTTTCTTT
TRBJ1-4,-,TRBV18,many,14,CASSPQEGNEKLFF,TGTGCCAGCTCACCCCAGGAAGGAAACGAAAAACTGTTTTTT
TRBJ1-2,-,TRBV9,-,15,CASSPGTPANYGYTF,TGTGCCAGCAGCCCTGGGACACCAGCTAACTATGGCTACACCTTC
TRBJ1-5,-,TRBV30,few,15,CAWTKGGRMDQPQHF,TGTGCCTGGACCAAAGGAGGACGGATGGATCAGCCCCAGCATTTT
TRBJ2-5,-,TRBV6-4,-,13,CASSDPRGETQYF,TGTGCCAGCAGTGACCCCAGGGGTGAGACCCAGTACTTC
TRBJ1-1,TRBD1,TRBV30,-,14,CAWSRASGGTEAFF,TGTGCCTGGAGTAGAGCCTCAGGGGGCACTGAAGCTTTCTTT